The next 11 T cell receptor beta chains were all read from a single sample in a study of identical twins. MiXCR, run by TCRdb on the 5' RACE reads, gives a single entry per CDR3 protein. There are a few hundred thousand distinct CDR3 sequences in the sample; roughly a tenth occur only once, and 9% to 10% lies in the top ten. The sample was memory T cells sorted from blood. Source of these receptors: a man in his forties or fifties in good health.

There are a few counts of this clonotype. J is TRBJ2-3 and V is TRBV10-3; 13 bases are shared with TRBD2. This CDR3 region has 16 residues. Germline lookup yields CDR1 ENHRY and CDR2 SYGVKD. The ends lost 3 bases at V and 4 bases at J; junction bases unmatched: 4. For the CDR3, the DNA is TGTGCCATCAGTGAAGAAGGACTAGCGGGAGCAGATACGCAGTATTTT. This translates into CAISEEGLAGADTQYF.

This clonotype was recorded a few times. V is TRBV6-5 and J is TRBJ1-5; the D is unclear. V was pared by 0 bases and J by 9 bases, with 6 bases between. The CDR3 is 12 residues long. Germline CDR1 MNHEY, CDR2 SVGAGI. The CDR3 region has the DNA TGTGCCAGCAGTTACTCGGGAGGGCCCCAGCATTTT. Translating gives CASSYSGGPQHF.

The chain recombines TRBV12-3 or TRBV12-4 with TRBJ2-1; D is perhaps TRBD2 (6 bases). With 6 bases removed from V and 5 bases from J, the gap between germline ends came to 14 bases. The CDR3 loop spans 14 amino acids. For the CDR3, the DNA is TGTGCCAGCAGACCCGGCGGGGTAAACAATGAGCAGTTCTTC. This translates into CASRPGGVNNEQFF.

This clonotype has a count of ten or more. The V gene is TRBV6-5, the J gene TRBJ1-1, with 7 bases identical to TRBD1. Germline values: CDR1 MNHEY, CDR2 SVGAGI. This CDR3 has 15 amino acids. Trimming removed 0 bases from V and 0 bases from J; junction bases left unmatched: 1. CDR3 amino acids: CASSYSGQLNTEAFF. CDR3 DNA: TGTGCCAGCAGTTACTCGGGACAGCTGAACACTGAAGCTTTCTTT.

This rearrangement joins TRBV7-9 to TRBJ1-6; D gene uncertain. Germline V gene data show CDR1 as SEHNR and CDR2 as FQNEAQ (reference sequence). Trimming left V 1 base short and J 5 bases short, with 9 bases between. CDR3 length: 15 residues. CDR3 protein: CASSLDGQNNSPLHF. CDR3 nucleotides: TGTGCCAGCAGCTTAGATGGCCAGAATAATTCACCCCTCCACTTT.

This clonotype was seen at least ten times. The gene calls are TRBV5-1 and TRBJ2-1; D perhaps matches TRBD1 (5 bases). Germline V gives CDR1 SGHRS, CDR2 YFSETQ. V was trimmed by 0 bases and J by 3 bases, leaving 10 bases between them. The length of the CDR3 is 15 residues. The CDR3 loop reads CASSLGTNLYNEQFF. In nucleotides, the CDR3 is TGCGCCAGCAGCTTGGGGACAAACCTCTACAATGAGCAGTTCTTC.

The J gene is TRBJ2-7, the V gene TRBV20-1; 11 bases match TRBD1. Per the germline V gene, CDR1 is DFQATT and CDR2 is SNEGSKA (reference sequence). The J segment lost 3 bases and the V segment lost 7 bases, leaving 8 bases of the junction unmatched. The CDR3 runs to 14 residues. CDR3: CSVPLGTGGYEQYF. The CDR3 nucleotides read TGCAGTGTTCCCCTCGGGACAGGGGGCTACGAGCAGTACTTC.

This clonotype came up many times. The chain combines TRBV27 with TRBJ2-7; 7 nucleotides match TRBD1. Germline CDR1 MNHEY, CDR2 SMNVEV (reference sequence). Germline trimming cut 6 bases from V and 3 bases from J; bases unmatched to any gene: 5. The CDR3 length is 13 residues. Here the CDR3 reads CASSLTGDYEQYF. CDR3 sequence (DNA): TGTGCCAGCAGCCTTACAGGGGACTACGAGCAGTACTTC.

This clonotype has only a few counts. This chain connects TRBV7-2 to TRBJ2-3; no clear D gene. Germline lookup yields CDR1 SGHTA and CDR2 FQGNSA. Trimming removed 6 bases from V and 0 bases from J, with 7 bases in between. The CDR3 has 13 residues. The CDR3 sequence: CASRRGSTDTQYF. The CDR3 nucleotides read TGTGCCAGCAGGCGAGGCAGCACAGATACGCAGTATTTT.

Regarding this clonotype: Germline is not matched at one junction end, which may reflect a read error. The V gene is TRBV11-2, the J gene TRBJ2-7, with 7 bases matching TRBD2. This CDR3 contains 11 residues. Germline values: CDR1 SGHAT, CDR2 FQNNGV. The CDR3 region has the DNA TGTGCCAGCGGACATGGACTAGTTGATCGCTTC. Translation gives CASGHGLVDRF.

V is TRBV18 and J is TRBJ2-5; 7 bases line up with TRBD2. The CDR3 loop spans 14 amino acids. CDR1 is KGHSH, CDR2 LQKENI, per germline. V trimming: 5 bases; J trimming: 1 base; junction bases outside the gene matches: 4. In DNA, the CDR3 is TGTGCCAGCTCAATCGGGACTACCCAAGAGACCCAGTACTTC. This translates into CASSIGTTQETQYF.